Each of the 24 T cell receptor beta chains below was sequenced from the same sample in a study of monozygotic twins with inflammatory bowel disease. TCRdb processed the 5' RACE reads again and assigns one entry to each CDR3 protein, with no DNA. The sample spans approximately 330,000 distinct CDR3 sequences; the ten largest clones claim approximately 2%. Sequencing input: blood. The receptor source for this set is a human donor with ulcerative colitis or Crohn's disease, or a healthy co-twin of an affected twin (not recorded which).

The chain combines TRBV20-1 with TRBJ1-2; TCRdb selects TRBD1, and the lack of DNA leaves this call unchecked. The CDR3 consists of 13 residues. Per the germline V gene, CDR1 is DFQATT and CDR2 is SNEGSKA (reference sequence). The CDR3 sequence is CSARTTGGDGYTF.

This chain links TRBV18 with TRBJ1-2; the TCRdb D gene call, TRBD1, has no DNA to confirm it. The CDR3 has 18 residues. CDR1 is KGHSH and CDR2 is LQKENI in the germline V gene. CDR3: CASSADRGPPSTENGYTF. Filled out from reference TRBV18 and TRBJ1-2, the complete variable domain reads NAGVMQNPRHLVRRRGQEARLRCSPMKGHSHVYWYRQLPEEGLKFMVYLQKENIIDESGMPKERFSAEFPKEGPSILRIQQVVRGDSAAYFCASSADRGPPSTENGYTFGSGTRLTVV.

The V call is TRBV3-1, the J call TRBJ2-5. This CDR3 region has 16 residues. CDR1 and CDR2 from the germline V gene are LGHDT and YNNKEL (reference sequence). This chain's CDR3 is CASSQGVSLVRETQYF.

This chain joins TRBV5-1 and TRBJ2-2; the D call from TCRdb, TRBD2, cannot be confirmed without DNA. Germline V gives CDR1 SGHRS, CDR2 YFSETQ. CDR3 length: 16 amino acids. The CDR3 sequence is CASSLSGGSNTGELFF.

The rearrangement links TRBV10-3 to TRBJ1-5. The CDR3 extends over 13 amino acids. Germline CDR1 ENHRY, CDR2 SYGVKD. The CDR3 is CAPDEGRNQPQHF.

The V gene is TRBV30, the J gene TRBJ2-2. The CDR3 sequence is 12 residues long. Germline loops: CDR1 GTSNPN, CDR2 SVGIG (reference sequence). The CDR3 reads CAWSAGAGELFF.

The chain's CDR3 is CASSPGANYGYTF. The chain links TRBV4-3 to TRBJ1-2. CDR1 is LGHNA and CDR2 is YSLEER in the germline V gene. This CDR3 comprises 13 residues.

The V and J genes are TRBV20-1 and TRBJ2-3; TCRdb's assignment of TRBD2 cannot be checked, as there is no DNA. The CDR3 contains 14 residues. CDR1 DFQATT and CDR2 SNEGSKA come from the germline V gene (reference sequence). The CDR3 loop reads CSARARESTDTQYF.

CDR3: CASSPRPLDTQYF. This sequence joins TRBV18 and TRBJ2-3; TCRdb reports TRBD1, a call that lacks DNA to check it against. The CDR3 covers 13 residues. Germline V lookup: CDR1 KGHSH, CDR2 LQKENI.

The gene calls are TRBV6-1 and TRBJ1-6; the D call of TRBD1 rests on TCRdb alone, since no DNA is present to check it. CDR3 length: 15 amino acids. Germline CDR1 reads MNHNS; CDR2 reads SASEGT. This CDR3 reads CASTVGDRNNSPLRF.

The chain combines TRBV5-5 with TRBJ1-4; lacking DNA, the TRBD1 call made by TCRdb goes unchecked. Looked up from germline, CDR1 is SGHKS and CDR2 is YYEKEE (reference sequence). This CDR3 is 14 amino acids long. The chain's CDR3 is CASSPPGHRGKLFF.

The CDR3 loop reads CASSYEGKAFF. The V call is TRBV6-5, the J call TRBJ1-1; TCRdb's assignment of TRBD1 cannot be checked, as there is no DNA. The CDR3 sequence is 11 residues long. Germline V gives CDR1 MNHEY, CDR2 SVGAGI.

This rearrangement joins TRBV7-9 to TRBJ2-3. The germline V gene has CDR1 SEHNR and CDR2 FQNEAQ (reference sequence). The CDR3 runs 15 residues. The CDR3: CASSFTQTPTDTQYF.

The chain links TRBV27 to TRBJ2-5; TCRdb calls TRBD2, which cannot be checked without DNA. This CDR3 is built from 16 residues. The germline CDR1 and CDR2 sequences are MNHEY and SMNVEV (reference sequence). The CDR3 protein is CASSLSLAGGEETQYF.

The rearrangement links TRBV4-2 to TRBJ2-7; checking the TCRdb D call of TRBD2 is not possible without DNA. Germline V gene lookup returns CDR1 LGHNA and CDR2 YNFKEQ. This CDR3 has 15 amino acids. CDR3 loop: CASSQAAGGPYEQYF.

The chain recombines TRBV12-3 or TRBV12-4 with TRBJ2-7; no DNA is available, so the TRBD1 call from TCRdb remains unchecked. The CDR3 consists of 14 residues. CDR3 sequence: CASSFRGQGYEQYF.

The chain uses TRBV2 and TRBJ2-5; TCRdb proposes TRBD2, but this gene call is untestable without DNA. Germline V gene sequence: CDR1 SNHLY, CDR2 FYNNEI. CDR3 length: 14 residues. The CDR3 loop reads CASKTSGSQKTQYF.

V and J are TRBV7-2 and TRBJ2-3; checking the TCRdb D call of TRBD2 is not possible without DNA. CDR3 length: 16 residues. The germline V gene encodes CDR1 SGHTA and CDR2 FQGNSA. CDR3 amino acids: CASSRTSGGRTDTQYF.

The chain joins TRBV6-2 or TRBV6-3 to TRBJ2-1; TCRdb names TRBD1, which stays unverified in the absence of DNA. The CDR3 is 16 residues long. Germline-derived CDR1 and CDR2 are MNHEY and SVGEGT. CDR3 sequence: CASSYSPGAAYNEQFF.

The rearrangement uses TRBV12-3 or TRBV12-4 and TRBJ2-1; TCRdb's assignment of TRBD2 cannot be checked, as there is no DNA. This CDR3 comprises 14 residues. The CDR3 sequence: CANTGTSGSNEQFF.

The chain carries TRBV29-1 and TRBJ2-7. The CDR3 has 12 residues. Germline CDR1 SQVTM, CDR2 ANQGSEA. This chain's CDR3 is CSGGGGSYEQYF.

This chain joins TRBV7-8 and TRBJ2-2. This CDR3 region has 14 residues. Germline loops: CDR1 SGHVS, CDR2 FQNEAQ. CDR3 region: CASPTWANTGELFF.

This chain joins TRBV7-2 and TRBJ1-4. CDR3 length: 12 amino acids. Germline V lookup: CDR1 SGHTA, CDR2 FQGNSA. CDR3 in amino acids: CASSQGVAELFF. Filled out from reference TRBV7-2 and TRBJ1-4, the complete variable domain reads GAGVSQSPSNKVTEKGKDVELRCDPISGHTALYWYRQSLGQGLEFLIYFQGNSAPDKSGLPSDRFSAERTGGSVSTLTIQRTQQEDSAVYLCASSQGVAELFFGSGTQLSVL.

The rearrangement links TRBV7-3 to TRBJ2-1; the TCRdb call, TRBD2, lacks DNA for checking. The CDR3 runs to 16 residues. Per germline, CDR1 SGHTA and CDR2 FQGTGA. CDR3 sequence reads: CASSPGGPSPYNEQFF.